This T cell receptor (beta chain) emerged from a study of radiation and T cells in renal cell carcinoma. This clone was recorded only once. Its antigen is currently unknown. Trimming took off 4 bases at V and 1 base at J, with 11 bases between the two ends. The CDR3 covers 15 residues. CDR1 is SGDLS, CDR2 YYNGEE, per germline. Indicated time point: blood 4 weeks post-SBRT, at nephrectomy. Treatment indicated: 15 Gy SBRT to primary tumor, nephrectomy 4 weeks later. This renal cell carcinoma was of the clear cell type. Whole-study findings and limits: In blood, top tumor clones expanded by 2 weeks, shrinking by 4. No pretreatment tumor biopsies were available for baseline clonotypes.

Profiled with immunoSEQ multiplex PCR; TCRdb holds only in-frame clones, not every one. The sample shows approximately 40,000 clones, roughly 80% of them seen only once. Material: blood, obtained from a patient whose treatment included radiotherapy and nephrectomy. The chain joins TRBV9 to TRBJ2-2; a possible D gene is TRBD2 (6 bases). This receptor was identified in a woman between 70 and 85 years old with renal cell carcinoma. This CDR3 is CASSPGSGNTGELFF. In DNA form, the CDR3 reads TGTGCCAGCAGCCCGGGTAGCGGGAACACCGGGGAGCTGTTTTTT.